Listed below are T cell receptor beta chains from one sample, sequenced in a study of control samples from healthy donors and cancer patients. The protocol was immunoSEQ multiplex PCR, while the TCRdb copy is restricted to in-frame clones and leaves out a portion. The sample has approximately 180,000 clones, about 90% seen once; the top ten hold around 2.2%. The sequencing input was blood. These receptors originate from a woman aged 40 to 50 in good health. The CDR3 runs from the conserved cysteine through the conserved F or W. The D gene is left open where the match is weak. The size field is filled for only some rows; it gives once, few, many or a size class.

abundance,j_gene,v_gene,d_gene,CDR3nt,CDR3aa
NA,TRBJ1-1,TRBV24-1,NA,TGTGCCACCAGTGAGTTCCCTACCAGCAATGTGAACACTGAAGCTTTCTTT,CATSEFPTSNVNTEAFF
NA,TRBJ1-4,TRBV6-5,NA,TGTGCCAGCAGTCGGGGGACACCTAATGAAAAACTGTTTTTT,CASSRGTPNEKLFF
NA,TRBJ1-2,TRBV7-9,NA,TGTGCCAGCAGCCTCGAGAACTATGGCTACACCTTC,CASSLENYGYTF
NA,TRBJ2-3,TRBV5-4,TRBD1,TGTGCCAGCAGCTTCTCCAGGGGGCCGCAGTATTTT,CASSFSRGPQYF
NA,TRBJ1-2,TRBV4-1,NA,TGCGCCAGCAGCCAAAGGACAGCCTCCTATGGCTACACCTTC,CASSQRTASYGYTF
NA,TRBJ1-2,TRBV5-4,TRBD1,TGTGCCAGCAGCTTGCCGGGACAGGACCTTAACTATGGCTACACCTTC,CASSLPGQDLNYGYTF
NA,TRBJ1-1,TRBV7-8,NA,TGTGCCAGCAGCTTAGCTCTCGGGAACACTGAAGCTTTCTTT,CASSLALGNTEAFF
NA,TRBJ1-1,TRBV4-2,TRBD1,TGTGCCAGCAGCCATCCCGGACAGGGGAACACTGAAGCTTTCTTT,CASSHPGQGNTEAFF
NA,TRBJ2-1,TRBV9,TRBD2,TGTGCCAGCAGCGCCGACCTCAGCGGGGGGGTTAGCAATGAGCAGTTCTTC,CASSADLSGGVSNEQFF
NA,TRBJ2-3,TRBV5-1,TRBD1,TGCGCCAGCAGCTTGGGACAGGGGGGCACAGATACGCAGTATTTT,CASSLGQGGTDTQYF
once,TRBJ1-2,TRBV3-1/TRBV3-2,TRBD1,TGTGCCAGCAGCCCCGGGACAGGGGACTATGGCTACACCTTC,CASSPGTGDYGYTF
NA,TRBJ1-1,TRBV5-8,NA,TGTGCCAGCAACCTCGGGGGACTTGGGACTGAAGCTTTCTTT,CASNLGGLGTEAFF
NA,TRBJ2-4,TRBV4-2,TRBD1,TGTGCCAGCAGCCAAGCTCCATCCACCCTGGGCAGGGGGCGAGACAAAAACATTCAGTACTTC,CASSQAPSTLGRGRDKNIQYF
NA,TRBJ1-2,TRBV5-6,NA,TGTGCCAGCAGTGTGATGGGGGGGCCTTTACAGGGCTACACCTTC,CASSVMGGPLQGYTF
once,TRBJ1-3,TRBV29-1,NA,TGCAGCGTTGAAGATAGACAGCCTGGAAACACCATATATTTT,CSVEDRQPGNTIYF
few,TRBJ2-7,TRBV6-5,NA,TGTGCCAGCAGTCCAGGGTCTTCGGTCTACGAGCAGTACTTC,CASSPGSSVYEQYF
NA,TRBJ1-2,TRBV19,NA,TGTGCCAGTAGTATGGCCCGTGGGGGGGGTGGCAACTATGGCTACACCTTC,CASSMARGGGGNYGYTF
NA,TRBJ2-3,TRBV5-6,NA,TGTGCCAGCAGCTTCAGAGAAGGGGCAGATACGCAGTATTTT,CASSFREGADTQYF
once,TRBJ2-1,TRBV5-4,NA,TGTGCCAGCAGTTTTAGCGGCTACAATGAGCAGTTCTTC,CASSFSGYNEQFF
once,TRBJ1-1,TRBV27,TRBD1,TGTGCCAGCAGCTCCCAGGGGGTACACACTGAAGCTTTCTTT,CASSSQGVHTEAFF
NA,TRBJ2-7,TRBV27,NA,TGTGCCAGCAGTTTAAAAGGGTTTTTCCACGAGCAGTACTTC,CASSLKGFFHEQYF
NA,TRBJ1-2,TRBV12-3/TRBV12-4,NA,TGTGCCAGCAGTTTAGGAGGTAATGGCTACACCTTC,CASSLGGNGYTF
NA,TRBJ1-5,TRBV15,NA,TGTGCCACCAGAAAAGGGTTGGGGGAGTCTAGCAATCAGCCCCAGCATTTT,CATRKGLGESSNQPQHF
once,TRBJ1-1,TRBV15,NA,TGTGCCACCGCTTCGATACGGAACACTGAAGCTTTCTTT,CATASIRNTEAFF
NA,TRBJ1-2,TRBV19,NA,TGTGCCAGTAGTACGGGGGCAGTCTATGGCTACACCTTC,CASSTGAVYGYTF
NA,TRBJ1-1,TRBV19,NA,TGTGCCAGTAGTATAGGCGGCCCTGAAGCTTTCTTT,CASSIGGPEAFF
NA,TRBJ1-6,TRBV7-9,TRBD1,TGTGCCAGCAGCCGGCCGGGACAGGGTTCCTCAGGATCACCCCTCCACTTT,CASSRPGQGSSGSPLHF
NA,TRBJ1-2,TRBV5-1,NA,TGCGCCAGCAGCCCGACTAACTATGGCTACACCTTC,CASSPTNYGYTF
NA,TRBJ1-6,TRBV7-6,TRBD1,TGTGCCAGCAGCTCTCCGACAGGGGAGAATAATTCACCCCTCCACTTT,CASSSPTGENNSPLHF
NA,TRBJ1-6,TRBV6-5,NA,TGTGCCAGCAGTCCGGGACAACCCTCTACTAACTTT,CASSPGQPSTNF
NA,TRBJ2-3,TRBV6-5,NA,TGTGCCAGCAGCCCGTTTGGGGCAGATACGCAGTATTTT,CASSPFGADTQYF
NA,TRBJ1-1,TRBV27,TRBD1,TGTGCCAGCAGTCCGTCACAGGGGGCGTTGAACACTGAAGCTTTCTTT,CASSPSQGALNTEAFF
NA,TRBJ2-1,TRBV12-5,NA,TGTGCTAGTGGTTTGGTACGGGGGAATTCCTACAATGAGCAGTTCTTC,CASGLVRGNSYNEQFF
NA,TRBJ1-6,TRBV4-1,TRBD1,TGCGCCAGCAGCCAAGACACATTAGACAGGGGTTTGAGGAATTCACCCCTCCACTTT,CASSQDTLDRGLRNSPLHF
once,TRBJ1-2,TRBV6-4,TRBD1,TGTGCCAGCAGCTACCGACAGGGCGGGAACTATGGCTACACCTTC,CASSYRQGGNYGYTF
NA,TRBJ2-2,TRBV9,NA,TGTGCCAGCAGCTCAAACCTAATCAGCGGGGAGCTGTTTTTT,CASSSNLISGELFF
few,TRBJ1-5,TRBV2,NA,TGTGCCAGCAGTGACACGAACAATCAGCCCCAGCATTTT,CASSDTNNQPQHF
NA,TRBJ2-7,TRBV5-1,NA,TGCGCCAGCAGCCCCCTCAGGGGCCTCGGCTACGAGCAGTACTTC,CASSPLRGLGYEQYF
NA,TRBJ1-1,TRBV27,NA,TGTGCCAGCAGTTTATCGGGACTCATGAACACTGAAGCTTTCTTT,CASSLSGLMNTEAFF
NA,TRBJ2-7,TRBV5-1,NA,TGCGCCAGCAGCCCCCAAGGGGCAGGTTGGCGGGGTGGCGAGCAGTACTTC,CASSPQGAGWRGGEQYF
NA,TRBJ1-6,TRBV27,NA,TGTGCCAGCAACCCCCGGGACACCAATAATTCACCCCTCCACTTT,CASNPRDTNNSPLHF
NA,TRBJ1-6,TRBV18,TRBD1,TGTGCCAGCTCACCATCAGGGGGCGATTCACCCCTCCACTTT,CASSPSGGDSPLHF
NA,TRBJ2-3,TRBV5-6,NA,TGTGCCAGCAGCTCACTATCGGGCACAGATACGCAGTATTTT,CASSSLSGTDTQYF
NA,TRBJ2-7,TRBV7-9,NA,TGTGCCAGCAGCTTTACAGGCGACCCTTCCTACGAGCAGTACTTC,CASSFTGDPSYEQYF
NA,TRBJ2-1,TRBV14,NA,TGTGCCAGCAGCCGGACAGCTTACAATGAGCAGTTCTTC,CASSRTAYNEQFF
few,TRBJ1-4,TRBV4-1,TRBD1,TGCGCCAGCAGCCAACCTAACAGGGGAACTAATGAAAAACTGTTTTTT,CASSQPNRGTNEKLFF
once,TRBJ1-3,TRBV6-5,NA,TGTGCCAGCCGGGGCCTGGGTGGAAACACCATATATTTT,CASRGLGGNTIYF
NA,TRBJ2-7,TRBV27,TRBD2,TGTGCCAGCAGTTTTACTAGCGGGGAAACCTACGAGCAGTACTTC,CASSFTSGETYEQYF
few,TRBJ2-1,TRBV27,NA,TGTGCCAGCAAAGTCCTCCCGGGGGCCCGGGAGCAGTTCTTC,CASKVLPGAREQFF
NA,TRBJ2-7,TRBV10-2,TRBD1,TGCGCCAGCACTCGAGGACAGGGGAACTACGAGCAGTACTTC,CASTRGQGNYEQYF
NA,TRBJ2-2,TRBV9,TRBD1,TGTGCCAGCAGCGTAGGAAGGACAGGGAACACCGGGGAGCTGTTTTTT,CASSVGRTGNTGELFF
NA,TRBJ2-1,TRBV19,TRBD2,TGTGCCAGTAGTCCGACGGGACTAGCGCTCAATGAGCAGTTCTTC,CASSPTGLALNEQFF
NA,TRBJ1-3,TRBV4-1,NA,TGCGCCAGCAGCCCCCCGCAGAACACTGGAAACACCATATATTTT,CASSPPQNTGNTIYF
NA,TRBJ2-5,TRBV5-1,NA,TGCGCCAGCAGCCCACACATCGGAGGGGAGACCCAGTACTTC,CASSPHIGGETQYF
NA,TRBJ1-5,TRBV4-1,NA,TGCGCCAGCAGCCAAGAACAGGGAGATCGTATGACCCAGCATTTT,CASSQEQGDRMTQHF
NA,TRBJ2-3,TRBV19,TRBD2,TGTGCCAGTAGTACGCTAGCGGGGGGCACAGATACGCAGTATTTT,CASSTLAGGTDTQYF
NA,TRBJ2-7,TRBV18,NA,TGTGCCAGCTCACCACCAGTCCCTCACGAGCAGTACTTC,CASSPPVPHEQYF
NA,TRBJ2-6,TRBV11-3,NA,TGTGCCAGCAGCCTGCAGGGAACCGGGGCCAACGTCCTGACTTTC,CASSLQGTGANVLTF
NA,TRBJ1-4,TRBV18,TRBD1,TGTGCCAGCTCACTAGACAGGGGTGAAAAACTGTTTTTT,CASSLDRGEKLFF
once,TRBJ2-3,TRBV6-5,NA,TGTGCCAGCAGTTACTCGAGGGCAGAGTACACAGATACGCAGTATTTT,CASSYSRAEYTDTQYF